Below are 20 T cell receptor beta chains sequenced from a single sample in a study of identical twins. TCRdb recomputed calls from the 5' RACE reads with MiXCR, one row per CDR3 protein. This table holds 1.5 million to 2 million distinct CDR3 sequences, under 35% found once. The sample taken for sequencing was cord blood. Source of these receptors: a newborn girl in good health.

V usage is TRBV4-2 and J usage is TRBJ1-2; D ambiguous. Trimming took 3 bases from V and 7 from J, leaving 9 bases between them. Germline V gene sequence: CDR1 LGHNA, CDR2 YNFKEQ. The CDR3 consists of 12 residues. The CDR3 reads CASSHGEGGYTF. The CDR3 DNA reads TGTGCCAGCAGCCACGGTGAAGGTGGCTACACCTTC.

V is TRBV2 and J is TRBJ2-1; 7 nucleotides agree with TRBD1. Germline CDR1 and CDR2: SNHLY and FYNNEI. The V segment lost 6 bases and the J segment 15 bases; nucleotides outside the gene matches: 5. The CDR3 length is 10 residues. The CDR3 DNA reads TGTGCCAGCAGGGAGACAGGGACGTTCTTC. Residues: CASRETGTFF.

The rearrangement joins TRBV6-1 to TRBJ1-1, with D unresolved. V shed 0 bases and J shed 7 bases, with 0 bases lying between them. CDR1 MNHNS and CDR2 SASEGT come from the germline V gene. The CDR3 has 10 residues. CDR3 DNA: TGTGCCAGCAGTGAAGCTGAAGCTTTCTTT. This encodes CASSEAEAFF.

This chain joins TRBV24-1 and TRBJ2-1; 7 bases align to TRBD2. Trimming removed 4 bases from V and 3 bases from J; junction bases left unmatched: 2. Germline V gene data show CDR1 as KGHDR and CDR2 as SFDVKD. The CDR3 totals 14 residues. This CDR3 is CATSEGGIYNEQFF. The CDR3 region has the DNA TGTGCCACCAGTGAGGGAGGGATCTACAATGAGCAGTTCTTC.

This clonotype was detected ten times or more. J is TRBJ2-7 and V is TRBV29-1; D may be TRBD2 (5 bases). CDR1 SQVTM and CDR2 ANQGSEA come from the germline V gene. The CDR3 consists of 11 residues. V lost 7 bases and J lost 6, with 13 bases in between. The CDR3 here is CSATLGPEQYF. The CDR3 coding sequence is TGCAGCGCTACACTAGGGCCCGAGCAGTACTTC.

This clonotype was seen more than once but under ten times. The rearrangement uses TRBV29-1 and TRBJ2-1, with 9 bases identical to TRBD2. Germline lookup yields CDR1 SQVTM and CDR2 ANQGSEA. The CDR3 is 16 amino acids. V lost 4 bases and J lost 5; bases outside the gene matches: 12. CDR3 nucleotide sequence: TGCAGCGTTGTTGGTACGGCTAGCGGGAACCACAATGAGCAGTTCTTC. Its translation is CSVVGTASGNHNEQFF.

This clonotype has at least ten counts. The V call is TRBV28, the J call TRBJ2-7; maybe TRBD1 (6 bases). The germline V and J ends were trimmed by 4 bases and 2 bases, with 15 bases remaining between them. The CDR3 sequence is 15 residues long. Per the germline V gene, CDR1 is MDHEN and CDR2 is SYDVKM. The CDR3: CASSSVGAVTYEQYF. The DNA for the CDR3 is TGTGCCAGCAGTTCGGTGGGGGCCGTAACCTACGAGCAGTACTTC.

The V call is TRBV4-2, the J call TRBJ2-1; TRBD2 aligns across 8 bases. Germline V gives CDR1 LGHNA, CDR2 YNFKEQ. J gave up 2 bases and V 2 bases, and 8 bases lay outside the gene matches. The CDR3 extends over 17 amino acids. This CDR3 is CASSQQGGGTTYNEQFF. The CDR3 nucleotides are TGTGCCAGCAGCCAACAGGGCGGGGGGACAACCTACAATGAGCAGTTCTTC.

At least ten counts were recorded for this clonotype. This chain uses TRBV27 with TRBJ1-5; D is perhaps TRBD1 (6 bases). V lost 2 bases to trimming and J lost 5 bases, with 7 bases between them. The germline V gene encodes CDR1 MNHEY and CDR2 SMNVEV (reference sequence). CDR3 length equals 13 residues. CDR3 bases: TGTGCCAGCAGTTTACAGGGGTATCAGCCCCAGCATTTT. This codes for CASSLQGYQPQHF.

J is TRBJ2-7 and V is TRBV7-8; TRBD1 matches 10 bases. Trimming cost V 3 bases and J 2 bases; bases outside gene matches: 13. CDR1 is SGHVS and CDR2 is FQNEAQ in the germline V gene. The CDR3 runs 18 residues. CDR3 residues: CASSFPSLTGTGAYEQYF. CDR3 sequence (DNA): TGTGCCAGCAGCTTCCCTTCCCTTACCGGGACAGGGGCCTACGAGCAGTACTTC.

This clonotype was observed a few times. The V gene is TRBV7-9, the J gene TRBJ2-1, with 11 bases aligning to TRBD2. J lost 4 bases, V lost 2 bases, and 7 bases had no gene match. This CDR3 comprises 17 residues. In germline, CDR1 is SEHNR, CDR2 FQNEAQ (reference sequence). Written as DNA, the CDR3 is TGTGCCAGCAGCTTAAGTCCCCTAGCGGGAGGATACAATGAGCAGTTCTTC. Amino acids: CASSLSPLAGGYNEQFF.

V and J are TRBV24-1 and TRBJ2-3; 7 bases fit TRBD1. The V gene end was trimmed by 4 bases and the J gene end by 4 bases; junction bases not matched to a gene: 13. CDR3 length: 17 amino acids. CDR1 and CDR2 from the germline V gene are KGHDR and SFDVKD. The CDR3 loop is CATSEGATGPRADTQYF. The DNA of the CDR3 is TGTGCCACCAGTGAGGGGGCGACAGGGCCCCGGGCAGATACGCAGTATTTT.

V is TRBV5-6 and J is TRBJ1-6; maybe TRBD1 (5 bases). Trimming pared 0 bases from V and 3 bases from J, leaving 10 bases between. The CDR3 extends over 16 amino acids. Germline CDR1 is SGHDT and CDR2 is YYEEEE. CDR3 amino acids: CASSLEYQGYNSPLHF. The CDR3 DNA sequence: TGTGCCAGCAGCTTGGAATATCAGGGCTATAATTCACCCCTCCACTTT.

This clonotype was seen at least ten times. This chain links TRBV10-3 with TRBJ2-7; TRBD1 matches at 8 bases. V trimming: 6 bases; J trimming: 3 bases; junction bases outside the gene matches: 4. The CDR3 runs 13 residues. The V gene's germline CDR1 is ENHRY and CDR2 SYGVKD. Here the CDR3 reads CAISRGQGYEQYF. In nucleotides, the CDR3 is TGTGCCATCAGCCGCGGACAGGGCTACGAGCAGTACTTC.

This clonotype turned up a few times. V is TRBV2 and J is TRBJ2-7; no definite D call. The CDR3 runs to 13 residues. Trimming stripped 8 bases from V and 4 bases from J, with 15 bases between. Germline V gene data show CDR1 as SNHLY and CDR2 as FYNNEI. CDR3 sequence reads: CASVRVLGYEQYF. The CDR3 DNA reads TGTGCCAGCGTTAGAGTCTTGGGTTACGAGCAGTACTTC.

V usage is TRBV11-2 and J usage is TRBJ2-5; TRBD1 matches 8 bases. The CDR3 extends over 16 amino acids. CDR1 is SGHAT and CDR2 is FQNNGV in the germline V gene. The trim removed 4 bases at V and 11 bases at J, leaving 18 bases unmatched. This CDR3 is CASSSQGAFVVNEQYF. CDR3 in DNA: TGTGCCAGCAGCTCGCAGGGGGCCTTCGTGGTCAATGAGCAGTACTTC.

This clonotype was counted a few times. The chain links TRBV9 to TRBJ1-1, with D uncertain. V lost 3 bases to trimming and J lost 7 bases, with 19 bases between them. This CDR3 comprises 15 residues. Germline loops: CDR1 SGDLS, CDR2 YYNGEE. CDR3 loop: CASSDHKTPGGEAFF. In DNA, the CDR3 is TGTGCCAGCAGCGATCACAAGACCCCCGGCGGTGAAGCTTTCTTT.

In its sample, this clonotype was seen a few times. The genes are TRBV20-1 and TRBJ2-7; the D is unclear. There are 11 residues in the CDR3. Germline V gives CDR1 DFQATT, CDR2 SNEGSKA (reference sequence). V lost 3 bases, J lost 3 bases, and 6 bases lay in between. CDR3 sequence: CSARTHYEQYF. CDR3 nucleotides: TGCAGTGCTAGGACCCACTACGAGCAGTACTTC.

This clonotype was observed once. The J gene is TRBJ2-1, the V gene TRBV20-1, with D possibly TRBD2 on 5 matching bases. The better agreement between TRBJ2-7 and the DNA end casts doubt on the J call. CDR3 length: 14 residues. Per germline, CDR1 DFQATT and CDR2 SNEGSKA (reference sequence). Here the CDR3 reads CSAIRARGYNEQYF. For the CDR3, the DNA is TGCAGTGCCATCCGGGCTCGCGGGTACAATGAGCAGTACTTC.

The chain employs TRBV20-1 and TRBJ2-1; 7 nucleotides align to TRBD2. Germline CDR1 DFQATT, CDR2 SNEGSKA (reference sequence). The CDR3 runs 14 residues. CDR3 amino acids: CILPGLTGGNEQFF. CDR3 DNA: TGCATCCTACCCGGACTAACGGGGGGCAATGAGCAGTTCTTC.